The T cell receptor beta chain under discussion was sequenced for a study of OX40 agonist ivuxolimab in advanced cancers. Study background: The study gave patients intravenous ivuxolimab at 0.01 to 10 mg/kg every 2 weeks. Partial responses, seen in three patients, involved one hepatocellular carcinoma and two cutaneous melanomas. Study-wide points: Certain nonresponders likewise exhibited a low normalized T-cell clonal expansion.

CDR1 is SGDLS, CDR2 YYNGEE, per germline. The trim removed 0 bases at V and 3 bases at J, leaving 4 bases unmatched. The CDR3 contains 16 residues. Remarks on this clone: Its specificity is not known.

The repertoire was sequenced with immunoSEQ multiplex PCR; TCRdb's copy has only in-frame clones and lacks some. The table includes some 96,000 clones, approximately 90% detected once. The sample here was CD4+ or CD8+ T cells sorted from blood, taken in a trial of the OX40 agonist ivuxolimab. The source of this sequence is an adult with an advanced solid tumor such as melanoma, head and neck, liver or kidney cancer. The chain combines TRBV9 with TRBJ2-2; 8 nucleotides align to TRBD1. CDR3 protein: CASSVAVGQDTGELFF. DNA for the CDR3: TGTGCCAGCAGCGTAGCTGTGGGACAGGACACCGGGGAGCTGTTTTTT.